These T cell receptor beta chains were read from a single sample in a study of T cell responses to AZD1222 COVID-19 vaccine. Profiled with immunoSEQ multiplex PCR; TCRdb holds only in-frame clones, not every one. This table holds 85,000 or so clones, approximately 90% found once. The sequenced sample was peripheral blood, obtained 28 days after the second AZD1222 dose. Receptor source: an adult who received the AZD1222 COVID-19 vaccine. The CDR3 runs from the conserved cysteine through the conserved F or W. The order of the fields is V gene, clone size, J gene, CDR3 protein. Expanded clones are given a class, and other clones once, few, many or no size at all.

TRBV6-1	once	TRBJ1-6	CASSEEAGSPLHF
TRBV5-1	-	TRBJ2-3	CASSLGGGSDTQYF
TRBV5-1	-	TRBJ2-1	CASSLAGTGLNEQFF
TRBV5-1	-	TRBJ1-4	CASSRRGETPNEKLFF
TRBV29-1	-	TRBJ2-7	CSVVREGYEQYF
TRBV30	once	TRBJ1-6	CAWSVGGMNSPLHF
TRBV6-5	-	TRBJ2-5	CASRGYQETQYF
TRBV5-4	once	TRBJ2-1	CASSLGLALDNEQFF
TRBV5-4	-	TRBJ1-2	CASSVTALSYGYTF
TRBV6-5	once	TRBJ2-1	CASTRGRGPWGEQFF
TRBV2	-	TRBJ1-6	CASGGTGGSNSPLHF
TRBV19	-	TRBJ2-7	CASSTAGLADIYEQYF